The 32 T cell receptor beta chains in this list originate from one sample, sequenced in a study of CD8 T cell repertoires and HIV-1 epitope variants. These receptors have no known antigen. Only in-frame clones appear in the TCRdb table, and some are missing; sequencing was by immunoSEQ multiplex PCR. The sample gives several thousand clones, around three fifths of which show up once; roughly 46% is in the top ten. Sample: cultured CD8+ T cells derived from PBMCs. Every receptor here comes from a male donor with HIV.

This clone was detected only a few times. This rearrangement joins TRBV6-5 to TRBJ2-7; D may be TRBD1 or TRBD2 (5 bases each). The germline V and J ends were trimmed by 5 bases and 5 bases, with 16 bases remaining between them. CDR1 is MNHEY, CDR2 SVGAGI, per germline. The CDR3 sequence is 14 residues long. The CDR3, as DNA: TGTGCCAGCAGTCCGGGACCCACCGGGAACGAGCAGTACTTC. Its translation is CASSPGPTGNEQYF.

The sample holds one count of this clone. DNA of the CDR3: TGTGCCAGCAGAGAGCGGACAGGGGAGCCCCACAATGAGCAGTTCTTC. Residues: CASRERTGEPHNEQFF. The gene calls are TRBV2 and TRBJ2-1, with TRBD1 matching over 9 bases. The V and J ends lost 6 bases and 5 bases, in that order; junction bases with no gene match: 11. The V gene's germline CDR1 is SNHLY and CDR2 FYNNEI. CDR3 size: 16 residues.

The gene calls are TRBV11-1 and TRBJ1-1; D is uncertain. CDR1 and CDR2 (germline): SGHAT, FQDESV (reference sequence). V shed 1 base and J shed 3 bases, with 18 bases lying between them. This CDR3 has 17 amino acids. The CDR3 region has the DNA TGTGCCAGCAGCTTAGAGGCCCCTTGGGGTAGGGACACTGAAGCTTTCTTT. It yields the protein CASSLEAPWGRDTEAFF. The full variable domain, completed using reference TRBV11-1 and TRBJ1-1, is EAEVAQSPRYKITEKSQAVAFWCDPISGHATLYWYRQILGQGPELLVQFQDESVVDDSQLPKDRFSAERLKGVDSTLKIQPAELGDSAMYLCASSLEAPWGRDTEAFFGQGTRLTVV.

This clone was counted between two and nine times. V usage is TRBV5-6 and J usage is TRBJ2-7, with 7 bases identical to TRBD2. The germline V gene has CDR1 SGHDT and CDR2 YYEEEE. The CDR3 runs 14 residues. Trimming removed 6 bases from V and 2 bases from J; junction bases left unmatched: 8. The CDR3 nucleotides read TGTGCCAGCAACCGGGGCGGGAGTACCTACGAGCAGTACTTC. Protein sequence: CASNRGGSTYEQYF.

The V and J genes are TRBV7-9 and TRBJ2-5; 10 nucleotides match TRBD2. The CDR3 is 15 residues long. Germline V gene sequence: CDR1 SEHNR, CDR2 FQNEAQ (reference sequence). Trimming cost V 5 bases and J 2 bases; bases outside gene matches: 5. CDR3 sequence: CASSTRTSGQETQYF. CDR3 nucleotides: TGTGCCAGCAGCACTCGGACTAGCGGTCAAGAGACCCAGTACTTC.

The table lists this clone with a count of one. The chain couples TRBV6-1 to TRBJ2-7; 8 nucleotides align to TRBD2. The CDR3 runs to 14 residues. Germline-derived CDR1 and CDR2 are MNHNS and SASEGT. The trim removed 5 bases at V and 0 bases at J, leaving 3 bases unmatched. CDR3 in amino acids: CASSLAGYSYEQYF. In DNA form, the CDR3 reads TGTGCCAGCAGTTTAGCGGGATACTCCTACGAGCAGTACTTC.

There are a few counts of this clone. The chain has TRBV9 and TRBJ1-2; D is uncertain. Germline V gene lookup returns CDR1 SGDLS and CDR2 YYNGEE. The CDR3 covers 12 residues. V lost 3 bases to trimming and J lost 0 bases, with 3 bases between them. CDR3 DNA: TGTGCCAGCAGCGGCACTAACTATGGCTACACCTTC. It codes for CASSGTNYGYTF.

In this sample, this clone turned up a few times. The genes are TRBV19 and TRBJ2-1; 12 bases map to TRBD2. The CDR3 has 16 residues. Trimming cost V 2 bases and J 2 bases; bases outside gene matches: 1. CDR1 is LNHDA, CDR2 SQIVND, per germline (reference sequence). The CDR3 nucleotides read TGTGCCAGTAGTATACGGACTAGCGGGACCTACAATGAGCAGTTCTTC. It encodes CASSIRTSGTYNEQFF.

The chain combines TRBV4-3 with TRBJ1-5; TRBD1 aligns across 9 bases. The J segment lost 4 bases and the V segment lost 0 bases, leaving 4 bases of the junction unmatched. CDR1 LGHNA and CDR2 YSLEER come from the germline V gene. The length of the CDR3 is 16 residues. The CDR3 reads CASSQDWGTGNQPQHF. For the CDR3, the DNA is TGCGCCAGCAGCCAAGATTGGGGGACAGGGAATCAGCCCCAGCATTTT.

The chain employs TRBV6-5 and TRBJ2-3, with D perhaps being TRBD1 or TRBD2 (5 bases each). Between the trimmed V and J ends, which lost 2 bases and 4 bases, there was a span of 10 bases. CDR3 length: 14 residues. Per germline, CDR1 MNHEY and CDR2 SVGAGI. Here the CDR3 reads CASSYGQGPDTQYF. Here the CDR3 DNA reads TGTGCCAGCAGTTACGGTCAGGGACCAGATACGCAGTATTTT.

The gene calls are TRBV7-9 and TRBJ2-1; TRBD2 matches 9 bases. The V gene end was trimmed by 0 bases and the J gene end by 4 bases; junction bases not matched to a gene: 1. Germline loops: CDR1 SEHNR, CDR2 FQNEAQ (reference sequence). CDR3 length: 15 amino acids. The CDR3 spells CASSLASGRYNEQFF. For the CDR3, the DNA is TGTGCCAGCAGCTTAGCTAGCGGGAGATACAATGAGCAGTTCTTC. Together with reference TRBV7-9 and TRBJ2-1, the CDR3 gives the full variable domain: DTGVSQNPRHKITKRGQNVTFRCDPISEHNRLYWYRQTLGQGPEFLTYFQNEAQLEKSRLLSDRFSAERPKGSFSTLEIQRTEQGDSAMYLCASSLASGRYNEQFFGPGTRLTVL.

V gene TRBV5-4 combines with J gene TRBJ1-1; D is unclear. V was shortened by 0 bases and J by 1 base, with 7 bases between the two germline ends. Germline V lookup: CDR1 SGHNT, CDR2 YYREEE (reference sequence). The CDR3 totals 14 residues. This chain's CDR3 is CASSLDSGNTEAFF. CDR3 sequence (DNA): TGTGCCAGCAGCTTGGACAGCGGGAACACTGAAGCTTTCTTT.

This sequence joins TRBV6-5 and TRBJ2-1; 7 bases align to TRBD2. Trimming at V came to 2 bases and at J to 7 bases, leaving 11 bases not matched to a gene. The CDR3 sequence is 16 residues long. The V gene's germline CDR1 is MNHEY and CDR2 SVGAGI. The CDR3 DNA reads as TGTGCCAGCAGTTACACCCCGAGCGGGGCTAAGAATGAGCAGTTCTTC. This gives the protein CASSYTPSGAKNEQFF.

The chain carries TRBV29-1 and TRBJ2-4; D might be TRBD2 (6 bases). CDR1 and CDR2 from the germline V gene are SQVTM and ANQGSEA. The CDR3 is 19 residues long. The V and J ends lost 4 bases and 0 bases respectively, with 25 bases between them. CDR3 protein: CSVVFLGSSPNLAKNIQYF. The CDR3 DNA is TGCAGCGTTGTATTCCTCGGGAGTTCACCTAACCTAGCCAAAAACATTCAGTACTTC.

This chain connects TRBV6-5 to TRBJ2-6, with D perhaps matching TRBD1 or TRBD2 (5 bases each). V was cut by 2 bases and J by 2 bases, with 7 bases left in between. The CDR3 runs 15 residues. Germline assignment: CDR1 MNHEY and CDR2 SVGAGI. The CDR3 is CASSYGDPGANVLTF. DNA for the CDR3: TGTGCCAGCAGTTACGGGGACCCTGGGGCCAACGTCCTGACTTTC.

J is TRBJ1-2 and V is TRBV19; the D gene is possibly TRBD1 (5 bases). CDR1 is LNHDA and CDR2 is SQIVND in the germline V gene (reference sequence). The CDR3 is 15 residues long. Trimming removed 7 bases at V and 0 bases at J, with 15 bases between. The CDR3: CASNPGNRANYGYTF. Here the CDR3 DNA reads TGTGCCAGTAACCCAGGGAACCGAGCTAACTATGGCTACACCTTC.

This clone has just a few counts. CDR3 bases: TGTGCCAGCAGTTTTCTAGCGGGGGGGCCGGAGGAGACCCAGTACTTC. Its protein is CASSFLAGGPEETQYF. V and J are TRBV27 and TRBJ2-5; 12 nucleotides align to TRBD2. Germline V lookup: CDR1 MNHEY, CDR2 SMNVEV (reference sequence). CDR3 length: 16 amino acids. Unmatched junction bases numbered 7, after V lost 3 bases and J lost 5 bases.

The CDR3 nucleotides are TGCGCCAGCAGCCAAGCCCAGCCCGGGGGGGCTACCTACAATGAGCAGTTCTTC. Translating it yields CASSQAQPGGATYNEQFF. This chain joins TRBV4-3 and TRBJ2-1; 8 positions agree with TRBD2. Unmatched junction bases numbered 10, after V lost 1 base and J lost 2 bases. Germline CDR1 and CDR2: LGHNA and YSLEER. CDR3 length: 18 amino acids.

The chain combines TRBV29-1 with TRBJ2-3; 10 bases are shared with TRBD1. The CDR3 is 16 residues long. Germline V gene data show CDR1 as SQVTM and CDR2 as ANQGSEA. J was trimmed by 4 bases and V by 3 bases; bases with no gene match: 10. The CDR3 DNA reads TGCAGCGTTGACGAAGTAGGGACAGGGGACTCAGATACGCAGTATTTT. Amino acid sequence: CSVDEVGTGDSDTQYF.

Only a few counts were recorded for this clone. The chain is built from TRBV28 and TRBJ2-3; D is possibly TRBD2 (6 bases). Germline CDR1 and CDR2: MDHEN and SYDVKM. The CDR3 spans 14 residues. Trimming stripped 1 base from V and 6 bases from J, with 11 bases between. The CDR3 reads CASSLLGGMDTQYF. As DNA, the CDR3 is TGTGCCAGCAGTTTATTGGGGGGAATGGATACGCAGTATTTT.

The sample holds a few counts of this clone. The chain links TRBV14 to TRBJ2-1; D not resolved. The CDR3 spans 12 residues. CDR1 is SGHDN, CDR2 FVKESK, per germline. The V end lost 0 bases, the J end lost 13 bases, and 10 bases lay between the germline ends. CDR3 residues: CASSQDRQTQFF. In DNA form, the CDR3 reads TGTGCCAGCAGCCAAGATCGGCAGACTCAGTTCTTC.

The genes are TRBV2 and TRBJ2-3; D unclear. Germline V CDR1 and CDR2: SNHLY, FYNNEI. The V end was cut by 3 bases, the J end by 10 bases, with 20 bases between. This CDR3 has 15 residues. Written as DNA, the CDR3 is TGTGCCAGCAGTGATAAGGGTATAGAAATTGGTGCGCAGTATTTT. Translated: CASSDKGIEIGAQYF.

The V gene is TRBV5-4, the J gene TRBJ2-1, with TRBD1 as a possible D gene (6 bases). The V and J ends lost 1 base and 10 bases respectively, with 12 bases between them. This CDR3 has 13 residues. The germline CDR1 and CDR2 sequences are SGHNT and YYREEE (reference sequence). The CDR3 nucleotides are TGTGCCAGCAGCTTGTCCCAGGGGTGGGAGCAGTTCTTC. This codes for CASSLSQGWEQFF.

The V and J genes are TRBV6-5 and TRBJ1-1, with TRBD1 identical over 8 bases. This CDR3 region has 15 residues. The V and J ends lost 2 bases and 4 bases, in that order; junction bases with no gene match: 6. Germline V gene sequence: CDR1 MNHEY, CDR2 SVGAGI. CDR3 nucleotide sequence: TGTGCCAGCAGTTACGAGACAGGGGTCCTCACTGAAGCTTTCTTT. It is translated as CASSYETGVLTEAFF.

This clone was seen a handful of times. This chain links TRBV7-9 with TRBJ2-5; D might be TRBD1 (5 bases). This CDR3 contains 14 residues. Trimming took 4 bases from V and 4 from J, leaving 13 bases between them. CDR1 SEHNR and CDR2 FQNEAQ come from the germline V gene (reference sequence). The CDR3: CASSSTQGLETQYF. CDR3 DNA: TGTGCCAGCAGCTCGACCCAGGGTTTAGAGACCCAGTACTTC.

This clone is judged medium-sized. V gene TRBV7-8 combines with J gene TRBJ2-7; D is perhaps TRBD2 (6 bases). V shed 5 bases and J shed 3 bases, with 14 bases lying between them. Germline CDR1 SGHVS, CDR2 FQNEAQ. This CDR3 region has 14 residues. CDR3 loop: CASSPRAGHYEQYF. The CDR3 region has the DNA TGTGCCAGCAGCCCAAGGGCGGGGCACTACGAGCAGTACTTC.

For the CDR3, the DNA is TGCGCCAGCAGCCAAGACCCGGTCGAAAATGAAAAACTGTTTTTT. Protein product: CASSQDPVENEKLFF. The chain uses TRBV4-1 and TRBJ1-4, with D hard to call. Deletions cut 0 bases from V and 5 bases from J, with 10 bases between. The CDR3 consists of 15 residues. Germline loops: CDR1 MGHRA, CDR2 YSYEKL.

The CDR3 spells CASSSEGLAGGNEQFF. The DNA of the CDR3 is TGTGCCAGCAGCTCAGAGGGACTAGCGGGGGGCAATGAGCAGTTCTTC. The rearrangement joins TRBV7-3 to TRBJ2-1; 15 nucleotides agree with TRBD2. V gave up 4 bases and J gave up 6 bases; unmatched junction bases: 4. Germline V gene data show CDR1 as SGHTA and CDR2 as FQGTGA. The CDR3 length is 16 residues.

There are a few counts of this clone. This rearrangement joins TRBV4-1 to TRBJ2-1; tentatively, D is TRBD2 (6 bases). The CDR3 is 17 amino acids. V dropped 4 bases and J dropped 0 bases, with 16 bases sitting between them. Germline V CDR1 and CDR2: MGHRA, YSYEKL. For the CDR3, the DNA is TGCGCCAGCAGCCGCTCATTAGACGGGAGCTCCTACAATGAGCAGTTCTTC. As protein: CASSRSLDGSSYNEQFF.

This clone appeared once. The J gene is TRBJ1-4, the V gene TRBV10-3, with 9 bases aligning to TRBD1. The CDR3 sequence is 15 residues long. V lost 2 bases to trimming and J lost 7 bases; unmatched junction nucleotides: 5. Germline V gene sequence: CDR1 ENHRY, CDR2 SYGVKD. CDR3 DNA: TGTGCCATCAGTGAGGCCGGGACAGGGAGTGAAAAACTGTTTTTT. Protein sequence: CAISEAGTGSEKLFF.

This CDR3 reads CASSQEIGGILPLHF. The CDR3 DNA is TGCGCCAGCAGCCAAGAGATAGGGGGCATCTTACCCCTCCACTTT. The chain is built from TRBV4-3 and TRBJ1-6, with TRBD1 identical over 7 bases. The CDR3 length is 15 residues. The germline gives CDR1 LGHNA, CDR2 YSLEER. With V trimmed by 0 bases and J by 12 bases, 8 bases remained unmatched.

A few counts support this clone. This chain uses TRBV6-1 with TRBJ2-7; 7 nucleotides align to TRBD1. V lost 5 bases and J lost 2; bases outside the gene matches: 9. This CDR3 is 15 amino acids long. The germline CDR1 and CDR2 sequences are MNHNS and SASEGT. The chain's CDR3 is CASSPTGTATYEQYF. CDR3 nucleotides: TGTGCCAGCAGTCCTACCGGGACAGCTACCTACGAGCAGTACTTC.